This TCR beta chain was recorded in a study of shared clonotypes between healthy human individuals. Overall study results and limits: Since donors were few, the genetic and exposure-history diversity represented was limited. Generation probabilities of non-shared clonotypes were lower (relative to those shared by all four donors). What naive subsets generally showed was a larger estimated richness than memory subsets showed.

Around 220 ng DNA, tens of thousands of T cell genomes, went into each sorted-subset replicate PCR. Measured with immunoSEQ multiplex PCR; TCRdb has only the in-frame clones, and not every one. Of over a million clones listed, approximately 76% are singletons. This clone was observed a single time. Antigen specificity is unknown. Trimming took 4 bases from V and 0 from J, leaving 18 bases between them. CDR1 MGHRA and CDR2 YSYEKL come from the germline V gene. CDR3 length: 17 residues. Sequenced sample: memory CD4+ T cells sorted from blood. The subset is: CD45RA-negative fraction. The chain carries TRBV4-1 and TRBJ1-1; weak D call: TRBD1 (5 bases). The TCR comes from a man younger than 30 in good health. The chain's CDR3 is CASSPGQGRRVNTEAFF. The CDR3, as DNA: TGCGCCAGCAGCCCCGGGCAGGGACGGAGGGTGAACACTGAAGCTTTCTTT.